This TCR beta chain was recovered during a study of cytomegalovirus exposure and HLA in healthy donors. Regarding this clone: No antigen is known for it.

The study ran its PCR with 60 Vbeta and 13 Jbeta primers. Generated by immunoSEQ multiplex PCR, the TCRdb table keeps only in-frame clones and is missing some. The sample yields 150,000 or so clones, roughly 70% seen once. General observations from the study: Roughly uniform sequencing depth across donors was assumed, possibly incorrectly. Sequencing likely produced, as an artifact, a cluster of highly shared sequence variants.

Germline V CDR1 and CDR2: SGHVS, FNYEAQ. With V trimmed by 5 bases and J by 0 bases, 7 bases remained unmatched. The CDR3 spans 16 residues. The V gene is TRBV7-6, the J gene TRBJ1-2; 9 bases match TRBD1. The specimen was PBMCs. The source is a girl aged 5-17 years in good health and CMV-seronegative. The CDR3 loop is CASSPRDRAANYGYTF. The CDR3 nucleotides are TGTGCCAGCAGCCCTCGGGACAGGGCAGCTAACTATGGCTACACCTTC.